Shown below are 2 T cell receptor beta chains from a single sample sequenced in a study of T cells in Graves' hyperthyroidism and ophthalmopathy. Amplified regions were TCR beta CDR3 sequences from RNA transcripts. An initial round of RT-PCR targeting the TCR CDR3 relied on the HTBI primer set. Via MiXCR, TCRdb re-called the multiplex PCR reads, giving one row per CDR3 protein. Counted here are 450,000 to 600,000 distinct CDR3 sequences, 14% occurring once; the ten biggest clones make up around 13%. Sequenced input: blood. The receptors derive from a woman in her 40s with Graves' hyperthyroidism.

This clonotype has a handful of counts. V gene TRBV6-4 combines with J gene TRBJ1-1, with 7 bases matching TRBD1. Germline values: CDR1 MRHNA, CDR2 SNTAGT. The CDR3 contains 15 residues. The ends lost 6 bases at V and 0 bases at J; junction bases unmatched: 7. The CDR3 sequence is CASRRDSNLNTEAFF. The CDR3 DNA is TGTGCCAGCAGGAGGGACAGTAACTTGAACACTGAAGCTTTCTTT.

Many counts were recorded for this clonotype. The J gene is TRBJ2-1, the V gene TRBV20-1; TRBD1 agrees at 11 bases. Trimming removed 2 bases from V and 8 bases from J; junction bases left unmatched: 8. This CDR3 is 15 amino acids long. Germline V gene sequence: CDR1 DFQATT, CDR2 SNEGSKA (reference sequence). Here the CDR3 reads CSARPQDRGRYEQFF. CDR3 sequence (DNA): TGCAGTGCTAGACCACAGGACAGGGGGCGTTATGAGCAGTTCTTC.